The sequence of this T cell receptor (beta chain) was determined in a study of blood T cells in healthy people across ages. Study-wide background: Capture via template switching afforded approximately one barcoded beta molecule per two T cells.

Using a J-beta primer mix together with a sample-barcoded 5' primer, a second PCR was run for roughly 6 to 11 cycles. Each cDNA molecule received a tag from a template-switch adaptor that had 12 random nucleotides. A single record per CDR3 protein comes from TCRdb applying MiXCR to the 5' RACE reads. The sample holds about 1.7 million distinct CDR3 sequences, over 25% seen once. Trimming cost V 6 bases and J 2 bases, with 17 bases left between them. CDR1 and CDR2 from the germline V gene are SGHRS and YFSETQ. The CDR3 sequence is 15 residues long. Whole-study results and caveats: A strong correlation was seen between TCR beta diversity and naive T cell percentage.

Details on this clonotype: What it binds is not known.

Per individual sample, total RNA of at least 6 micrograms was extracted. The chain is built from TRBV5-1 and TRBJ2-5, with a weak D call TRBD1 (5 bases). The TCR was taken from a woman aged 30 to 39 in good health. Sequencing was done on a sample of blood. The CDR3 region has the DNA TGCGCCAGCACCCTCGGCCACAGGAAACAAGAGACCCAGTACTTC. It translates to CASTLGHRKQETQYF.